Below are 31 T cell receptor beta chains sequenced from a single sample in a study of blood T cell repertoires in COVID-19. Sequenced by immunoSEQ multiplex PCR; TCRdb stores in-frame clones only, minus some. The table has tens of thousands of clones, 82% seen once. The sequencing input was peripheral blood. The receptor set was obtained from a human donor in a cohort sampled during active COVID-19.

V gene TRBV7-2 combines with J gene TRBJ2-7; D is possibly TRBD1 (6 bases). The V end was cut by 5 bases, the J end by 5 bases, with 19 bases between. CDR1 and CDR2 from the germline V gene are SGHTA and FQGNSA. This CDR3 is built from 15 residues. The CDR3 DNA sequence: TGTGCCAGCAGCCGCACCGGCAGGGGCCAGGACGAGCAGTACTTC. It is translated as CASSRTGRGQDEQYF.

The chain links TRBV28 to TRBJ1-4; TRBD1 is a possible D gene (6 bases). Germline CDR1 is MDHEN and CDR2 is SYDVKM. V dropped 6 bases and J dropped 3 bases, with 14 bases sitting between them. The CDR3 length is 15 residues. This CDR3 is CASSYRAGANEKLFF. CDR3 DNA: TGTGCCAGCAGCTACAGGGCGGGGGCTAATGAAAAACTGTTTTTT.

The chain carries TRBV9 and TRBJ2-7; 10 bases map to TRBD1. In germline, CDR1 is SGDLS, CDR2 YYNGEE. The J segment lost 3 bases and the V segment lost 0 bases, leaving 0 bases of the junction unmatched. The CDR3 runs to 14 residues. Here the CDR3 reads CASSVGDRGYEQYF. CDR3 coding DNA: TGTGCCAGCAGCGTAGGGGACAGGGGCTACGAGCAGTACTTC.

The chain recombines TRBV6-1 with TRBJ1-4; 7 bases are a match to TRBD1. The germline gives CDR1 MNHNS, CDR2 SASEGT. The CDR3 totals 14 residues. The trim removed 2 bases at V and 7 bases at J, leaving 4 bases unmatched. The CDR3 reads CASSEQGEVEKLFF. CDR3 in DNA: TGTGCCAGCAGTGAACAGGGGGAGGTTGAAAAACTGTTTTTT.

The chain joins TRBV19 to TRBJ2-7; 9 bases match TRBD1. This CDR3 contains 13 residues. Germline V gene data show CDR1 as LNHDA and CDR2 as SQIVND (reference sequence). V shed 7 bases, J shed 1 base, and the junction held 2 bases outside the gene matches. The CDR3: CASKGTGSYEQYF. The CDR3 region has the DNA TGTGCCAGTAAAGGGACAGGGTCCTACGAGCAGTACTTC.

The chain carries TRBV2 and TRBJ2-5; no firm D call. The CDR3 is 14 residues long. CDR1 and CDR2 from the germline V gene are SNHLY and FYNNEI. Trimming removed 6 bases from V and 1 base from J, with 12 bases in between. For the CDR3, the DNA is TGTGCCAGCAGCCTCAGCGAATTCCAAGAGACCCAGTACTTC. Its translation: CASSLSEFQETQYF.

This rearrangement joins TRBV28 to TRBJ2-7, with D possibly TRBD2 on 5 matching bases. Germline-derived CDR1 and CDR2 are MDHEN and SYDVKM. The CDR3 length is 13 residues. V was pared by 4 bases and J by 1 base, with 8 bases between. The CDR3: CASSYGDSYEQYF. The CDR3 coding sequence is TGTGCCAGCAGTTACGGGGATTCCTACGAGCAGTACTTC.

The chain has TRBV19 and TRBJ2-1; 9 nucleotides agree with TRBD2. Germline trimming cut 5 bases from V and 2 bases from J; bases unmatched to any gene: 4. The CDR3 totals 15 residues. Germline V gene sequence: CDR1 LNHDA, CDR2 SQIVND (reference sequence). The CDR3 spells CASSARGGAYNEQFF. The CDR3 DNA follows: TGTGCCAGTAGTGCCCGCGGGGGGGCCTACAATGAGCAGTTCTTC.

Here the CDR3 DNA reads TGTGCCAGCAGCCCCGGGACAGGCCGATTGATCAATCAGCCCCAGCATTTT. Translation: CASSPGTGRLINQPQHF. V usage is TRBV7-8 and J usage is TRBJ1-5, with 8 bases identical to TRBD1. From germline, CDR1 is SGHVS and CDR2 FQNEAQ. V shed 5 bases, J shed 3 bases, and the junction held 12 bases outside the gene matches. The CDR3 spans 17 residues.

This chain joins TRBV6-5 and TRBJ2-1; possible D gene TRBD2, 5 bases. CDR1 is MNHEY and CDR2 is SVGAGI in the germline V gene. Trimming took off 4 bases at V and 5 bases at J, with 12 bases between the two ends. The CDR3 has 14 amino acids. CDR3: CASSSEFGDNEQFF. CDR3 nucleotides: TGTGCCAGCAGTTCCGAATTCGGGGACAATGAGCAGTTCTTC.

The CDR3 is CASSLGLHPQYF. As DNA, the CDR3 is TGTGCCAGCAGTTTAGGTTTACACCCGCAGTATTTT. V is TRBV27 and J is TRBJ2-3; no clear D. Germline CDR1 and CDR2: MNHEY and SMNVEV (reference sequence). V was clipped by 2 bases and J by 10 bases, with 10 bases between them. CDR3 size: 12 residues.

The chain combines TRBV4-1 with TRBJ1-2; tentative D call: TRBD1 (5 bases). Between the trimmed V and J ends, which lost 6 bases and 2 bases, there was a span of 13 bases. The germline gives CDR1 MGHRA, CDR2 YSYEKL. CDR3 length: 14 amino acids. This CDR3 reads CASRSGTANYGYTF. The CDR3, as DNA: TGCGCCAGCAGATCCGGGACTGCGAACTATGGCTACACCTTC.

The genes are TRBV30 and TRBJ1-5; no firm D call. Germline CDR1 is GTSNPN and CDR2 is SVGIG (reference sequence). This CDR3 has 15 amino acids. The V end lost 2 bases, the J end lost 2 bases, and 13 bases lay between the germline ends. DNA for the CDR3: TGTGCCTGGAGTCCAGCAGGAATGGGCAATCAGCCCCAGCATTTT. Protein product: CAWSPAGMGNQPQHF.

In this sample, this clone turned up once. The CDR3 loop is CASSERGGANTGELFF. CDR3 nucleotides: TGTGCCAGCAGTGAAAGGGGCGGGGCCAACACCGGGGAGCTGTTTTTT. This chain connects TRBV6-1 to TRBJ2-2; D may be TRBD2 (6 bases). The germline V gene encodes CDR1 MNHNS and CDR2 SASEGT. The CDR3 runs 16 residues. Trimming pared 2 bases from V and 2 bases from J, leaving 12 bases between.

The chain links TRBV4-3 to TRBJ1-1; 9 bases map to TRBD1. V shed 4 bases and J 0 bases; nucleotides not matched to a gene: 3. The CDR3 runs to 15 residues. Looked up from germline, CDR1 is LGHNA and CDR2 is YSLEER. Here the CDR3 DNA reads TGCGCCAGCAGCCCGGGACAGGGATTGAACACTGAAGCTTTCTTT. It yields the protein CASSPGQGLNTEAFF.

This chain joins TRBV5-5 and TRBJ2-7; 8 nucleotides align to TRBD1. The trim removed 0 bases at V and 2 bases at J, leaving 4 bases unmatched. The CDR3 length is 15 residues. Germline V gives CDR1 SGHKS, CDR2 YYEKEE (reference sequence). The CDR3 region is CASSLARTGTYEQYF. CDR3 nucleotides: TGTGCCAGCAGCTTGGCGAGGACAGGGACCTACGAGCAGTACTTC. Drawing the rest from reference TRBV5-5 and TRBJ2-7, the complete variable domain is DAGVTQSPTHLIKTRGQQVTLRCSPISGHKSVSWYQQVLGQGPQFIFQYYEKEERGRGNFPDRFSARQFPNYSSELNVNALLLGDSALYLCASSLARTGTYEQYFGPGTRLTVT.

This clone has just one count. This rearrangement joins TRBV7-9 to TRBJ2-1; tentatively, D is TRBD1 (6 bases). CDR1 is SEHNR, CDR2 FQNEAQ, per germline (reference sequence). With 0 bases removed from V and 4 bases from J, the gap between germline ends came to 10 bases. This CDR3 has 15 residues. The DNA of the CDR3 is TGTGCCAGCAGCTTAGCAGAGGGGGTATACAATGAGCAGTTCTTC. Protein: CASSLAEGVYNEQFF. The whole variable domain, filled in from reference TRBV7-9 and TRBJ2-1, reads DTGVSQNPRHKITKRGQNVTFRCDPISEHNRLYWYRQTLGQGPEFLTYFQNEAQLEKSRLLSDRFSAERPKGSFSTLEIQRTEQGDSAMYLCASSLAEGVYNEQFFGPGTRLTVL.

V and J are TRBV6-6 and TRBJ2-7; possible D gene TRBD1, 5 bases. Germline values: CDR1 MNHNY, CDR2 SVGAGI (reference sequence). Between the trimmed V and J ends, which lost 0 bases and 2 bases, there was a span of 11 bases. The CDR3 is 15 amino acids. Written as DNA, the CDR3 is TGTGCCAGCAGTTACTCGAACCAGGGTCCCTACGAGCAGTACTTC. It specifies CASSYSNQGPYEQYF.

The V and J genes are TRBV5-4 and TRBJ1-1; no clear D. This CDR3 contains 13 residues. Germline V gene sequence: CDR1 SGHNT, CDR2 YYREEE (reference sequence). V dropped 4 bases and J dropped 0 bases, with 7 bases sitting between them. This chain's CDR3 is CASSLVVNTEAFF. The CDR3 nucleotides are TGTGCCAGCAGCCTCGTTGTGAACACTGAAGCTTTCTTT. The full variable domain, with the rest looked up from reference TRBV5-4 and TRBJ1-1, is ETGVTQSPTHLIKTRGQQVTLRCSSQSGHNTVSWYQQALGQGPQFIFQYYREEENGRGNFPPRFSGLQFPNYSSELNVNALELDDSALYLCASSLVVNTEAFFGQGTRLTVV.

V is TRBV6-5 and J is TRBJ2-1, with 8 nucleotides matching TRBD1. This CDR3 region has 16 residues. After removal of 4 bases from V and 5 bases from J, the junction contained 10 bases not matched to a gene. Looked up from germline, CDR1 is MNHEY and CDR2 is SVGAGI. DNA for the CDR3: TGTGCCAGCAGTTCATGGACAGGGACCCTCAACAATGAGCAGTTCTTC. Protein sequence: CASSSWTGTLNNEQFF.

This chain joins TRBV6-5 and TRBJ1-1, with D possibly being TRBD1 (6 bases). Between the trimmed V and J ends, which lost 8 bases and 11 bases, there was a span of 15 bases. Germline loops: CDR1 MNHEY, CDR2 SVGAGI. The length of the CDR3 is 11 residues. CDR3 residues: CASGGGGAAFF. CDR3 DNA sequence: TGTGCCAGCGGAGGGGGGGGAGCGGCTTTCTTT.

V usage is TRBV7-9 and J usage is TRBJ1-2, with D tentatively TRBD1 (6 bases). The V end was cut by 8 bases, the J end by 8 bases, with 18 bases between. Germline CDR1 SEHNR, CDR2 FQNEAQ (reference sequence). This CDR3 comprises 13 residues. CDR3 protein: CASSYGSGGGYTF. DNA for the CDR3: TGTGCCAGCTCCTACGGTAGTGGGGGCGGCTACACCTTC. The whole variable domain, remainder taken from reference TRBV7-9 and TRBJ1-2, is DTGVSQNPRHKITKRGQNVTFRCDPISEHNRLYWYRQTLGQGPEFLTYFQNEAQLEKSRLLSDRFSAERPKGSFSTLEIQRTEQGDSAMYLCASSYGSGGGYTFGSGTRLTVV.

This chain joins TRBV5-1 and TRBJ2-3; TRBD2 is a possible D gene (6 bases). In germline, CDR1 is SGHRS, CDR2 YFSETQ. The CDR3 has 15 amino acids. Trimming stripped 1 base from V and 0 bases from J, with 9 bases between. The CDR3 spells CASSLSGLSTDTQYF. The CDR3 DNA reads TGCGCCAGCAGCTTGTCGGGACTCAGCACAGATACGCAGTATTTT.

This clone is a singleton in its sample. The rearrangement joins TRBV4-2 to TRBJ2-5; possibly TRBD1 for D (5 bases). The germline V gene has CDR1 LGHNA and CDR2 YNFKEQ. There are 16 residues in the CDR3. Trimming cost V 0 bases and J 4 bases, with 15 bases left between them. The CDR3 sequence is CASSQEAGNVRETQYF. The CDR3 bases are TGTGCCAGCAGCCAAGAGGCAGGGAATGTAAGAGAGACCCAGTACTTC.

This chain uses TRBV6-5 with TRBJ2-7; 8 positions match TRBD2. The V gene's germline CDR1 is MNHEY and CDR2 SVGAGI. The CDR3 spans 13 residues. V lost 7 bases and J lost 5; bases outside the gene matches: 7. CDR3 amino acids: CASTAGGLNEQYF. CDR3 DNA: TGTGCCAGCACCGCGGGGGGCCTGAACGAGCAGTACTTC.

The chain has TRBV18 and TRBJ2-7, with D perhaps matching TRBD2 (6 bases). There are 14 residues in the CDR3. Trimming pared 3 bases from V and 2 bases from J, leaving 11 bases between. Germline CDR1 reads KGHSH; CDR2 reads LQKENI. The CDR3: CASSPRDFAYEQYF. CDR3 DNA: TGTGCCAGCTCACCCCGGGACTTCGCCTACGAGCAGTACTTC.

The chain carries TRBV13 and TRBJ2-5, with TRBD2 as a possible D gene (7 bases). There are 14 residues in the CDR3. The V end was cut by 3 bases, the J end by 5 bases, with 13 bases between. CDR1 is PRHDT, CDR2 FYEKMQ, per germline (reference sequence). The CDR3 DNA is TGTGCCAGCAGCTTGAAACAGGGAGGGGAGACCCAGTACTTC. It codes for CASSLKQGGETQYF.

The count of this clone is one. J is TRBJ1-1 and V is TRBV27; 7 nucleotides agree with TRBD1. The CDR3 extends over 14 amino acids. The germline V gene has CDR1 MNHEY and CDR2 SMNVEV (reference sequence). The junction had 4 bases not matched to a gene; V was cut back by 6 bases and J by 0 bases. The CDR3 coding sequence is TGTGCCAGCAGGTACAGGGGTATGAACACTGAAGCTTTCTTT. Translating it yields CASRYRGMNTEAFF.

CDR3 in DNA: TGTGCCAGCAGCTTGGCCGGGCGGGGGGACGCCTACGAGCAGTACTTC. The encoded protein is CASSLAGRGDAYEQYF. V usage is TRBV5-4 and J usage is TRBJ2-7; 8 bases are a match to TRBD2. Germline trimming cut 0 bases from V and 2 bases from J; bases unmatched to any gene: 7. This CDR3 contains 16 residues. CDR1 and CDR2 (germline): SGHNT, YYREEE (reference sequence).

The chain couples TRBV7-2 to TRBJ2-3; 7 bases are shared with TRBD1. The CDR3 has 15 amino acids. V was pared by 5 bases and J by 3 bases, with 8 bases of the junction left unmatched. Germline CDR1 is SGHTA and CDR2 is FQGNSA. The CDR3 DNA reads TGTGCCAGCAGCCCCGACAGGGAGTGGACAGATACGCAGTATTTT. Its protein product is CASSPDREWTDTQYF.

The CDR3 loop is CACNRGWSEKLFF. The DNA of the CDR3 is TGTGCCTGCAACAGGGGATGGAGTGAAAAACTGTTTTTT. The rearrangement links TRBV30 to TRBJ1-4, with 7 bases identical to TRBD1. Losses at the gene ends were 6 bases for V and 7 bases for J; bases not matched to a gene: 8. The CDR3 is 13 residues long. Looked up from germline, CDR1 is GTSNPN and CDR2 is SVGIG (reference sequence).